These 23 T cell receptor beta chains originate from one sample sequenced in a study of preoperative IRX-2 immunotherapy in early breast cancer. Treatment described: preoperative locoregional IRX-2 cytokine immunotherapy. Here immunoSEQ multiplex PCR was the method, and the copy in TCRdb shows in-frame clones only, minus some. Here the sample spans about 6,000 clones, approximately 60% being singletons. This specimen was tumor tissue, taken before IRX-2 immunotherapy. The receptors originated from a human donor with breast cancer.

The rearrangement joins TRBV22-1 to TRBJ1-2. TRBV22-1 is an annotated pseudogene. The CDR3 covers 15 residues. In nucleotides, the CDR3 is TGTGCCAGCACCTCGGGGCAGGGAAGGGGCTATGGCTACACCTTC. Amino acids: CASTSGQGRGYGYTF.

The rearrangement links TRBV23-1 to TRBJ2-3; 10 nucleotides match TRBD2. TRBV23-1 is an ORF, with its function uncertain. CDR3 length: 20 residues. V lost 6 bases, J lost 2 bases, and 20 bases stayed unmatched. The CDR3 is CASSPRGLAGAAADTDTQYF. The CDR3 bases are TGCGCCAGCAGCCCTAGAGGGCTAGCGGGAGCCGCAGCAGACACAGATACGCAGTATTTT.

CDR3 nucleotide sequence: TGCGCCAGCAGCATCGGACTAGCGGGGGGACAAGAGACCCAGTACTTC. Its translation is CASSIGLAGGQETQYF. J is TRBJ2-5 and V is TRBV5-1, with 14 bases that match TRBD2. The CDR3 has 16 residues. The germline gives CDR1 SGHRS, CDR2 YFSETQ. Trimming removed 4 bases from V and 2 bases from J; junction bases left unmatched: 4.

The rearrangement joins TRBV5-1 to TRBJ2-6; tentatively, D is TRBD1 or TRBD2 (5 bases each). This CDR3 is built from 15 residues. Trimming left V 3 bases short and J 4 bases short, with 11 bases between. Germline V CDR1 and CDR2: SGHRS, YFSETQ. The CDR3 loop is CASSWGSSGANVLTF. CDR3 bases: TGCGCCAGCAGCTGGGGGAGCTCAGGGGCCAACGTCCTGACTTTC. Using reference TRBV5-1 and TRBJ2-6 for the parts outside the CDR3, the full variable domain is KAGVTQTPRYLIKTRGQQVTLSCSPISGHRSVSWYQQTPGQGLQFLFEYFSETQRNKGNFPGRFSGRQFSNSRSEMNVSTLELGDSALYLCASSWGSSGANVLTFGAGSRLTVL.

Turning to this clone: It is unclear where the CDR3 begins or ends on the DNA, so no DNA is shown, and the CDR3 is as TCRdb lists it. The V call is TRBV19, the J call TRBJ2-1; TRBD2, the table's D call, lacks a check against the DNA. The CDR3 adds up to 14 amino acids, both ends counted. The germline CDR1 and CDR2 sequences are LNHDA and SQIVND (reference sequence). The CDR3 sequence: CASTSGLASNEQFF.

V is TRBV19 and J is TRBJ1-3; TRBD1 aligns across 9 bases. Per the germline V gene, CDR1 is LNHDA and CDR2 is SQIVND (reference sequence). This CDR3 has 18 residues. The J segment lost 1 base and the V segment lost 2 bases, leaving 9 bases of the junction unmatched. For the CDR3, the DNA is TGTGCCAGTAGTATAATCCCCCTACAGGGGGCATCTGGAAACACCATATATTTT. Amino acid sequence: CASSIIPLQGASGNTIYF.

The rearrangement joins TRBV27 to TRBJ2-3, with D possibly called TRBD1 or TRBD2 (5 bases each). The CDR3 contains 15 residues. V lost 3 bases, J lost 0 bases, and 10 bases lay in between. Germline V gene data show CDR1 as MNHEY and CDR2 as SMNVEV (reference sequence). CDR3 bases: TGTGCCAGCAGTTTCGCAGGGAGAAGCACAGATACGCAGTATTTT. Translated: CASSFAGRSTDTQYF.

The rearrangement links TRBV6-8 to TRBJ1-5; 7 nucleotides line up with TRBD1. With 5 bases clipped from V and 6 bases from J, the junction kept 7 bases outside the gene matches. Per the germline V gene, CDR1 is MNHGY and CDR2 is SAAAGT. The CDR3 consists of 14 residues. The CDR3 region has the DNA TGTGCCAGCAGTGTTATGGCAGGGGGTCAGCCCCAGCATTTT. It encodes CASSVMAGGQPQHF.

This chain uses TRBV6-8 with TRBJ1-1, with 8 bases identical to TRBD1. CDR3 length: 14 residues. V dropped 6 bases and J dropped 5; count of bases not matched to a gene: 8. CDR1 MNHGY and CDR2 SAAAGT come from the germline V gene. The CDR3 region is CASSPGQGWTEAFF. The CDR3 DNA reads as TGTGCCAGCAGCCCCGGACAGGGTTGGACTGAAGCTTTCTTT.

The J gene is TRBJ2-7, the V gene TRBV19, with TRBD1 matching 9 bases. This CDR3 spans 14 amino acids. Germline CDR1 is LNHDA and CDR2 is SQIVND (reference sequence). Germline trimming cut 7 bases from V and 3 bases from J; bases unmatched to any gene: 7. The DNA for the CDR3 is TGTGCCAGTACTCCGGGACAGGGTTACTACGAGCAGTACTTC. This sequence encodes CASTPGQGYYEQYF.

The CDR3 bases are TGTGCCAGCAGCGTAGATTTAGGGGGCTACGAGCAGTACTTC. The encoded protein is CASSVDLGGYEQYF. V usage is TRBV9 and J usage is TRBJ2-7; weak D call: TRBD1 (6 bases). Trimming cost V 0 bases and J 3 bases, with 10 bases left between them. This CDR3 spans 14 amino acids. The germline V gene has CDR1 SGDLS and CDR2 YYNGEE.

The chain combines TRBV5-1 with TRBJ2-1; weak D call: TRBD2 (6 bases). The CDR3 is made up of 16 amino acids. V was pared by 1 base and J by 6 bases, with 17 bases between. The germline CDR1 and CDR2 sequences are SGHRS and YFSETQ. The CDR3 is CASSLITSPGGNEQFF. In DNA form, the CDR3 reads TGCGCCAGCAGCTTGATTACTAGCCCCGGAGGCAATGAGCAGTTCTTC.

This chain connects TRBV1 to TRBJ2-7; TRBD2 is the table's D call and was not checked against the DNA. TRBV1 is described as a pseudogene. The CDR3 sequence is 14 residues long. The CDR3 loop is CASSPGLAEYEQYF. The CDR3 DNA follows: TGCGCCAGCAGCCCGGGACTAGCGGAGTACGAGCAGTACTTC.

Written as DNA, the CDR3 is TGTGCCAGCACCCCGCGGGTCGGGGGTGAAGGCACTGAAGCTTTCTTT. Translating it yields CASTPRVGGEGTEAFF. This rearrangement joins TRBV18 to TRBJ1-1; D is perhaps TRBD1 (5 bases). V was trimmed by 8 bases and J by 4 bases, leaving 23 bases between them. CDR3 length equals 16 residues. Per germline, CDR1 KGHSH and CDR2 LQKENI.

This clone was counted only a few times. The gene calls are TRBV11-3 and TRBJ2-1, with 9 bases matching TRBD2. The CDR3 consists of 15 residues. Germline V gives CDR1 SGHNT, CDR2 YENEEA. J lost 7 bases, V lost 5 bases, and 9 bases had no gene match. This CDR3 reads CASSDSGSSGNEQFF. In nucleotides, the CDR3 is TGTGCCAGCAGCGATAGCGGGAGTTCGGGAAATGAGCAGTTCTTC.

CDR3 DNA sequence: TGTGCCAGTAGTCTCCGCGGGAGTTTATCAGATACGCAGTATTTT. Protein: CASSLRGSLSDTQYF. J is TRBJ2-3 and V is TRBV19; 7 bases map to TRBD2. This CDR3 is built from 15 residues. The V gene end was trimmed by 5 bases and the J gene end by 4 bases; junction bases not matched to a gene: 9. CDR1 is LNHDA and CDR2 is SQIVND in the germline V gene (reference sequence).

The chain links TRBV14 to TRBJ1-1; D is uncertain. Germline lookup yields CDR1 SGHDN and CDR2 FVKESK. V was cut by 4 bases and J by 0 bases, with 6 bases left in between. This CDR3 has 13 residues. The CDR3 coding sequence is TGTGCCAGCAGCCCTAATATGAACACTGAAGCTTTCTTT. It specifies CASSPNMNTEAFF.

This chain links TRBV18 with TRBJ2-5; D is undetermined. The V end lost 0 bases, the J end lost 4 bases, and 9 bases lay between the germline ends. Looked up from germline, CDR1 is KGHSH and CDR2 is LQKENI. This CDR3 has 14 amino acids. In nucleotides, the CDR3 is TGTGCCAGCTCACCACCATCCGGGTCAGAGACCCAGTACTTC. Encoded protein: CASSPPSGSETQYF. The full variable domain, completed using reference TRBV18 and TRBJ2-5, is NAGVMQNPRHLVRRRGQEARLRCSPMKGHSHVYWYRQLPEEGLKFMVYLQKENIIDESGMPKERFSAEFPKEGPSILRIQQVVRGDSAAYFCASSPPSGSETQYFGPGTRLLVL.

The rearrangement joins TRBV4-1 to TRBJ1-1, with 7 nucleotides matching TRBD1. There are 14 residues in the CDR3. The V and J ends lost 8 bases and 7 bases, in that order; junction bases with no gene match: 13. From germline, CDR1 is MGHRA and CDR2 YSYEKL. The CDR3 region is CASRDSGKPNEAFF. The CDR3 DNA reads as TGCGCCAGCCGGGACAGTGGGAAACCCAATGAAGCTTTCTTT.

This clone was recorded a few times. The rearrangement uses TRBV11-3 and TRBJ2-2; TRBD2 is a possible D gene (5 bases). Germline V gene sequence: CDR1 SGHNT, CDR2 YENEEA. Trimming left V 2 bases short and J 4 bases short, with 17 bases between. This CDR3 is 17 amino acids long. Here the CDR3 DNA reads TGTGCCAGCAGCTTATCCCCAAATAGCGACCTCACCGGGGAGCTGTTTTTT. The encoded protein is CASSLSPNSDLTGELFF.

The chain uses TRBV5-1 and TRBJ1-1, with 7 bases identical to TRBD1. The trim removed 0 bases at V and 5 bases at J, leaving 4 bases unmatched. This CDR3 comprises 14 residues. In germline, CDR1 is SGHRS, CDR2 YFSETQ. In DNA form, the CDR3 reads TGCGCCAGCAGCTTGGAGAACAGGGGTACTGAAGCTTTCTTT. It codes for CASSLENRGTEAFF.

This chain uses TRBV28 with TRBJ1-2; 9 bases are a match to TRBD1. From germline, CDR1 is MDHEN and CDR2 SYDVKM. V trimming: 6 bases; J trimming: 7 bases; junction bases outside the gene matches: 12. The CDR3 loop spans 15 amino acids. CDR3 coding DNA: TGTGCCAGCAGAACCGGGACAGGGTTGATCTCTGGCTACACCTTC. Amino acid sequence: CASRTGTGLISGYTF.

This clone showed up just a few times. The gene calls are TRBV19 and TRBJ2-3; the match to TRBD1 covers 8 bases. This CDR3 has 15 amino acids. Germline V CDR1 and CDR2: LNHDA, SQIVND (reference sequence). The V and J ends lost 7 bases and 4 bases, in that order; junction bases with no gene match: 10. CDR3 loop: CASTDGAGGADTQYF. CDR3 bases: TGTGCCAGTACCGACGGAGCAGGGGGCGCAGATACGCAGTATTTT. Supplemented by reference TRBV19 and TRBJ2-3, the full variable domain reads DGGITQSPKYLFRKEGQNVTLSCEQNLNHDAMYWYRQDPGQGLRLIYYSQIVNDFQKGDIAEGYSVSREKKESFPLTVTSAQKNPTAFYLCASTDGAGGADTQYFGPGTRLTVL.